A single sample gave rise to the 23 T cell receptor beta chains below, sequenced in a study of control samples from healthy donors and cancer patients. The protocol was immunoSEQ multiplex PCR, while the TCRdb copy is restricted to in-frame clones and leaves out a portion. The sample contains 150,000 to 200,000 clones, nearly 90% of which appear only once. Input material: blood. These receptors came from a woman aged 45-60 years in good health.

The CDR3 here is CASSPREYGYTF. The CDR3 DNA is TGTGCCAGCTCACCAAGGGAGTATGGCTACACCTTC. The rearrangement uses TRBV18 and TRBJ1-2; D not certain. Deletions cut 2 bases from V and 5 bases from J, with 6 bases between. The CDR3 loop spans 12 amino acids. Germline-derived CDR1 and CDR2 are KGHSH and LQKENI.

With regard to this clone: This sample includes further DNA sequences coding for the same CDR3. The rearrangement joins TRBV10-2 to TRBJ1-5, with D maybe TRBD1 (5 bases). Germline lookup yields CDR1 WSHSY and CDR2 SAAADI. The CDR3 has 15 amino acids. The ends were cut back, 6 bases at V and 4 bases at J, with 16 bases in the middle. The CDR3 protein is CASSPGQAVNQPQHF. The DNA of the CDR3 is TGCGCCAGCAGCCCCGGACAAGCTGTTAATCAGCCCCAGCATTTT.

V usage is TRBV7-2 and J usage is TRBJ1-1; D is possibly TRBD1 (5 bases). The CDR3 extends over 15 amino acids. Per germline, CDR1 SGHTA and CDR2 FQGNSA. Trimming shortened V by 0 bases and J by 1 base, and 9 bases separated the two germline ends. This CDR3 is CASSLAIQGNTEAFF. CDR3 in DNA: TGTGCCAGCAGCTTAGCGATTCAGGGGAACACTGAAGCTTTCTTT.

This clone was seen only a few times. The chain links TRBV7-8 to TRBJ2-1; D possibly uses TRBD1 or TRBD2 (5 bases each). This CDR3 is 14 amino acids long. Looked up from germline, CDR1 is SGHVS and CDR2 is FQNEAQ. V was shortened by 11 bases and J by 1 base, with 15 bases between the two germline ends. The CDR3 protein is CAVGDPPSYNEQFF. As DNA, the CDR3 is TGTGCCGTCGGGGACCCCCCTTCCTACAATGAGCAGTTCTTC.

The V gene is TRBV19, the J gene TRBJ1-2; D is undetermined. V lost 3 bases, J lost 5 bases, and 4 bases lay in between. Germline V CDR1 and CDR2: LNHDA, SQIVND (reference sequence). This CDR3 comprises 11 residues. The CDR3 protein is CASSMGYGYTF. The CDR3 nucleotides are TGTGCCAGTAGTATGGGGTATGGCTACACCTTC.

This clone was found once. V gene TRBV2 combines with J gene TRBJ1-6; a possible D gene is TRBD1 (5 bases). V gave up 2 bases and J gave up 7 bases, with 9 bases separating them. CDR1 SNHLY and CDR2 FYNNEI come from the germline V gene. The CDR3 length is 14 residues. CDR3 amino acids: CASSERDRNSPLHF. Here the CDR3 DNA reads TGTGCCAGCAGTGAACGGGACCGCAATTCACCCCTCCACTTT. Complete variable domain (other parts from reference TRBV2 and TRBJ1-6): EPEVTQTPSHQVTQMGQEVILRCVPISNHLYFYWYRQILGQKVEFLVSFYNNEISEKSEIFDDQFSVERPDGSNFTLKIRSTKLEDSAMYFCASSERDRNSPLHFGNGTRLTVT.

This sequence joins TRBV28 and TRBJ1-5, with D perhaps matching TRBD1 (5 bases). The V gene lost 3 bases and the J gene lost 2 bases, with 11 bases spanning the gap. The CDR3 spans 15 residues. Germline CDR1 and CDR2: MDHEN and SYDVKM. The CDR3 reads CASSFLAGGNQPQHF. DNA of the CDR3: TGTGCCAGCAGTTTTTTAGCGGGGGGCAATCAGCCCCAGCATTTT.

The CDR3 region has the DNA TGTGCCAGTAGTACACGGACAACCTACGAGCAGTACTTC. Protein: CASSTRTTYEQYF. V usage is TRBV19 and J usage is TRBJ2-7; maybe TRBD1 (5 bases). Germline V gene data show CDR1 as LNHDA and CDR2 as SQIVND (reference sequence). The V gene lost 4 bases and the J gene lost 2 bases, with 9 bases spanning the gap. The CDR3 runs 13 residues.

The chain uses TRBV6-5 and TRBJ2-1; possible D gene TRBD2, 6 bases. Germline CDR1 reads MNHEY; CDR2 reads SVGAGI. The CDR3 contains 14 residues. The V and J ends lost 10 bases and 8 bases respectively, with 21 bases between them. CDR3 sequence (DNA): TGTGCCACTCGGGCCGGGACTCCCTTCGATGAGCAGTTCTTC. Translating gives CATRAGTPFDEQFF.

The rearrangement links TRBV24-1 to TRBJ2-3; possible D gene TRBD2, 6 bases. V was pared by 5 bases and J by 2 bases, with 10 bases between. Germline V gene lookup returns CDR1 KGHDR and CDR2 SFDVKD. The length of the CDR3 is 14 residues. CDR3 nucleotide sequence: TGTGCCACCAGTGCTGAGGGACTCACAGATACGCAGTATTTT. It specifies CATSAEGLTDTQYF.

This clone was seen a few times. This CDR3 is CATHRYLKPQHF. In DNA form, the CDR3 reads TGTGCCACCCACAGGTATTTAAAGCCCCAGCATTTT. The chain couples TRBV19 to TRBJ1-5, with D possibly TRBD1 on 5 matching bases. The CDR3 contains 12 residues. Looked up from germline, CDR1 is LNHDA and CDR2 is SQIVND (reference sequence). V was trimmed by 10 bases and J by 8 bases, leaving 15 bases between them. Full variable domain (missing parts from reference TRBV19 and TRBJ1-5): DGGITQSPKYLFRKEGQNVTLSCEQNLNHDAMYWYRQDPGQGLRLIYYSQIVNDFQKGDIAEGYSVSREKKESFPLTVTSAQKNPTAFYLCATHRYLKPQHFGDGTRLSIL.

The chain links TRBV9 to TRBJ1-3; D is unresolved. V lost 2 bases and J lost 1, with 10 bases in between. The length of the CDR3 is 15 residues. Looked up from germline, CDR1 is SGDLS and CDR2 is YYNGEE. CDR3 DNA: TGTGCCAGCAGCGTTCTAGCGGATTCTGGAAACACCATATATTTT. Its protein product is CASSVLADSGNTIYF.

V is TRBV27 and J is TRBJ2-7; TRBD2 matches 8 bases. V shed 2 bases and J 6 bases; nucleotides not matched to a gene: 6. The CDR3 extends over 14 amino acids. Germline V lookup: CDR1 MNHEY, CDR2 SMNVEV (reference sequence). DNA of the CDR3: TGTGCCAGCAGTTTACTACGAAGCGGGGGCGAGCAGTACTTC. Its translation: CASSLLRSGGEQYF.

CDR3 sequence: CAWSVQGETQYF. CDR3 sequence (DNA): TGTGCCTGGAGTGTACAGGGGGAGACCCAGTACTTC. The gene calls are TRBV30 and TRBJ2-5; 7 bases align to TRBD1. Trimming cost V 0 bases and J 5 bases; bases outside gene matches: 0. CDR3 size: 12 residues. Germline V gives CDR1 GTSNPN, CDR2 SVGIG (reference sequence). The variable domain in full, with the rest retrieved from reference TRBV30 and TRBJ2-5, is SQTIHQWPATLVQPVGSPLSLECTVEGTSNPNLYWYRQAAGRGLQLLFYSVGIGQISSEVPQNLSASRPQDRQFILSSKKLLLSDSGFYLCAWSVQGETQYFGPGTRLLVL.

In its sample, this clone was seen a few times. The rearrangement joins TRBV6-2 or TRBV6-3 to TRBJ1-1; TRBD1 agrees at 8 bases. The germline V gene has CDR1 MNHEY and CDR2 SVGEGT. The CDR3 is 15 amino acids. The V gene end was trimmed by 5 bases and the J gene end by 4 bases; junction bases not matched to a gene: 9. CDR3 nucleotide sequence: TGTGCCAGCAGTCATGAAGGACAGGGCGGCACTGAAGCTTTCTTT. It specifies CASSHEGQGGTEAFF.

This rearrangement joins TRBV5-1 to TRBJ2-1, with D tentatively TRBD1 or TRBD2 (5 bases each). V lost 4 bases and J lost 9, with 17 bases in between. Looked up from germline, CDR1 is SGHRS and CDR2 is YFSETQ. This CDR3 has 14 amino acids. CDR3 sequence (DNA): TGCGCCAGCAGCCCACCCCGGGGACGGAGTGAGCAGTTCTTC. Translated: CASSPPRGRSEQFF.

J is TRBJ1-2 and V is TRBV5-6, with TRBD1 identical over 8 bases. This CDR3 contains 14 residues. CDR1 and CDR2 from the germline V gene are SGHDT and YYEEEE. V dropped 0 bases and J dropped 5; count of bases not matched to a gene: 3. The DNA of the CDR3 is TGTGCCAGCAGCTTGGGGACAGGGAGATATGGCTACACCTTC. Translation gives CASSLGTGRYGYTF.

This clone has a single count. CDR3 DNA: TGTGCCAGCAGCTCTCGTACCTACGAGCAGTACTTC. This sequence encodes CASSSRTYEQYF. The V gene is TRBV13, the J gene TRBJ2-7; no reliable D call. Germline V gives CDR1 PRHDT, CDR2 FYEKMQ (reference sequence). The CDR3 totals 12 residues. V lost 4 bases, J lost 2 bases, and 6 bases lay in between.

The rearrangement links TRBV28 to TRBJ2-1; a weak D match, TRBD2 (6 bases). V dropped 1 base and J dropped 0 bases, with 19 bases sitting between them. The V gene's germline CDR1 is MDHEN and CDR2 SYDVKM. The CDR3 is 19 residues long. The CDR3: CASSLSITFSGSSYNEQFF. CDR3 in DNA: TGTGCCAGCAGTTTATCGATCACCTTTAGCGGCAGCTCCTACAATGAGCAGTTCTTC.

J is TRBJ2-7 and V is TRBV3-1 (or the pseudogene TRBV3-2); TRBD2 might be the D (6 bases). The ends were cut back, 0 bases at V and 2 bases at J, with 14 bases in the middle. This CDR3 region has 16 residues. Germline values: CDR1 LGHDT, CDR2 YNNKEL (reference sequence). CDR3 sequence: CASSQDWAGWAYEQYF. The CDR3 nucleotides are TGTGCCAGCAGCCAAGATTGGGCGGGATGGGCCTACGAGCAGTACTTC.

V and J are TRBV19 and TRBJ2-7; D is unresolved. The CDR3 spans 11 residues. V was clipped by 4 bases and J by 6 bases, with 7 bases between them. Germline V gene data show CDR1 as LNHDA and CDR2 as SQIVND (reference sequence). CDR3 bases: TGTGCCAGTAGTAGGGCCGGCGAGCAGTACTTC. Translation gives CASSRAGEQYF. Combining the CDR3 with reference TRBV19 and TRBJ2-7 gives the whole variable domain DGGITQSPKYLFRKEGQNVTLSCEQNLNHDAMYWYRQDPGQGLRLIYYSQIVNDFQKGDIAEGYSVSREKKESFPLTVTSAQKNPTAFYLCASSRAGEQYFGPGTRLTVT.

The chain recombines TRBV2 with TRBJ2-6; D is perhaps TRBD1 (6 bases). Per germline, CDR1 SNHLY and CDR2 FYNNEI. V lost 8 bases to trimming and J lost 0 bases, with 11 bases between them. The CDR3 extends over 15 amino acids. Here the CDR3 DNA reads TGTGCCAGCCGGACAGCGGTCTCTGGGGCCAACGTCCTGACTTTC. It is translated as CASRTAVSGANVLTF.

This chain uses TRBV19 with TRBJ1-3; TRBD1 matches at 10 bases. The CDR3 is 16 residues long. V was clipped by 10 bases and J by 4 bases; unmatched bases: 13. Germline V CDR1 and CDR2: LNHDA, SQIVND (reference sequence). CDR3 nucleotides: TGTGCCACCAAAGAGCGGGGACAGGGGTACGGAAACACCATATATTTT. It yields the protein CATKERGQGYGNTIYF.